The T cell receptor (beta chain) under discussion was sequenced for a study of cytomegalovirus exposure and HLA in healthy donors. General observations from the study: TCR beta V- and J-gene trimming, according to a later analysis, was linked to a missense DCLRE1C variant.

Researchers ran the PCR with 60 Vbeta and 13 Jbeta primers. Some clones are missing from TCRdb's copy, which holds only in-frame ones; the method was immunoSEQ multiplex PCR. The sample yields about 190,000 clones, approximately 80% seen once. A note on this clone: The antigen remains unidentified.

Sample: PBMCs. This TCR came from a woman younger than 45 in good health and CMV-seropositive.

The CDR3 sequence: CASSTPDRVDQETQYF. Written as DNA, the CDR3 is TGTGCCAGCAGTACTCCGGACAGGGTGGATCAAGAGACCCAGTACTTC. This rearrangement joins TRBV28 to TRBJ2-5; TRBD1 agrees at 8 bases. After removal of 5 bases from V and 2 bases from J, the junction contained 10 bases not matched to a gene. Germline V lookup: CDR1 MDHEN, CDR2 SYDVKM. The CDR3 is 16 amino acids. Drawing the rest from reference TRBV28 and TRBJ2-5, the complete variable domain is DVKVTQSSRYLVKRTGEKVFLECVQDMDHENMFWYRQDPGLGLRLIYFSYDVKMKEKGDIPEGYSVSREKKERFSLILESASTNQTSMYLCASSTPDRVDQETQYFGPGTRLLVL.